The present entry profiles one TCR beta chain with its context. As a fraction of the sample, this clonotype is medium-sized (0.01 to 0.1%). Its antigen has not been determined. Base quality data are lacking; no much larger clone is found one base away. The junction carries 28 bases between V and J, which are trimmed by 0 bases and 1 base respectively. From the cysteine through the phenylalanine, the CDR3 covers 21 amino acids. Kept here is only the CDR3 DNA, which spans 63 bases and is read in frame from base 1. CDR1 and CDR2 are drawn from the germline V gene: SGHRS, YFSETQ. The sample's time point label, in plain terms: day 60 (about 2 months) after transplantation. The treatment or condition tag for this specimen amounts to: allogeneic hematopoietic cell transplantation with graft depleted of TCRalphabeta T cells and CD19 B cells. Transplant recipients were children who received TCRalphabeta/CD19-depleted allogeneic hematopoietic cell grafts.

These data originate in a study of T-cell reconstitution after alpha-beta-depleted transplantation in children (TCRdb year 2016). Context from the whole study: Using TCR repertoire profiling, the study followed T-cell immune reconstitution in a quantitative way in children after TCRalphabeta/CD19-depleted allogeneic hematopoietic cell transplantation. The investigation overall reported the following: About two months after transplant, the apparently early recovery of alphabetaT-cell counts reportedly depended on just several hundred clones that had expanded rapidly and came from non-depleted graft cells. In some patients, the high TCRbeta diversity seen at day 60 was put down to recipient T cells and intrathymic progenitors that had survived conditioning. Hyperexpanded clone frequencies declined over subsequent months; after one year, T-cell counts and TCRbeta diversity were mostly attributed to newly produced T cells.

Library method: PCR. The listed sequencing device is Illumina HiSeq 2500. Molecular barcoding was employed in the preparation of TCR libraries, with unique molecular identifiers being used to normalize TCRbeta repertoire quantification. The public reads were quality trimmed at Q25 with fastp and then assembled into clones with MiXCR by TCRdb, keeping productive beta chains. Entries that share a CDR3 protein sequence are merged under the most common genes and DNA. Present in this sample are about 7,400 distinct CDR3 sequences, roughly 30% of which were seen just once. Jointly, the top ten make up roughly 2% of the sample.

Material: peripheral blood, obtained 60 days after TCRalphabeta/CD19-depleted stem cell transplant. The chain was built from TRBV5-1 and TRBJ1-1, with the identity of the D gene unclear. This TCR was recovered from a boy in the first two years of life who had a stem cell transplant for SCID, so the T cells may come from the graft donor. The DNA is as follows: TGCGCCAGCAGCTTGGGGACTTCTGGGTACCTAATTCAAACCCGGAACACTGAAGCTTTCTTT. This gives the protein CASSLGTSGYLIQTRNTEAFF.